The next 26 T cell receptor beta chains were all read from a single sample in a study of shared clonotypes between healthy human individuals (TCRdb year 2020). Library preparation used the immunoSEQ multiplex PCR assay. Sourced from immuneACCESS, this table was stored by TCRdb with only in-frame sequences that have V and J called. A share of the clones is absent; for the studies checked, an unresolved V gene accounts for under half, and the remainder has no known explanation. Across this sample there are about 1.1 million clones, with around three quarters seen only once. More than 0.55% of the sample lies in the top ten. Sequencing was carried out using memory CD4+ T cells from PBMCs. The cell subset or site label, as the study defines it: CD45RA-negative fraction. The receptors derive from a man aged 18-30 years in good health. Some clones in this sample may be carry-over from other donors' samples.

In its sample, this clone was seen many times. This chain links TRBV4-2 with TRBJ1-2; D not certain. Trimming stripped 0 bases from V and 0 bases from J, with 11 bases between. CDR1 and CDR2 (germline): LGHNA, YNFKEQ. CDR3 length: 16 amino acids. The CDR3 spells CASSQDRTGTNYGYTF. The CDR3 DNA reads TGTGCCAGCAGCCAAGACCGGACTGGAACTAACTATGGCTACACCTTC.

This clone was recorded once. A far larger clone is a single base away, which makes a read error likely. This chain joins TRBV5-6 and TRBJ2-5, with D perhaps being TRBD1 or TRBD2 (5 bases each). CDR1 and CDR2 from the germline V gene are SGHDT and YYEEEE. This CDR3 contains 11 residues. The DNA for the CDR3 is TGTGCCAGCAGTTATCTTGGGACCCAGCACTTC. Encoded protein: CASSYLGTQHF.

The chain joins TRBV9 to TRBJ2-2; 10 bases are shared with TRBD2. V trimming: 2 bases; J trimming: 3 bases; junction bases outside the gene matches: 7. From germline, CDR1 is SGDLS and CDR2 YYNGEE. The CDR3 spans 17 residues. The CDR3 is CASSVLAGVVDTGELFF. The CDR3 coding sequence is TGTGCCAGCAGCGTGCTAGCGGGAGTAGTAGACACCGGGGAGCTGTTTTTT.

The CDR3 region has the DNA TGTGCCAGCAGTTTGAAATCGTGGGGAGAAGCTTTCTTT. Amino acid sequence: CASSLKSWGEAFF. The chain joins TRBV27 to TRBJ1-1; D not certain. Germline CDR1 is MNHEY and CDR2 is SMNVEV (reference sequence). Trimming left V 3 bases short and J 8 bases short, with 13 bases between. CDR3 length: 13 residues.

J is TRBJ1-3 and V is TRBV4-3; no clear D. Germline V CDR1 and CDR2: LGHNA, YSLEER. The CDR3 contains 17 residues. V was shortened by 1 base and J by 0 bases, with 13 bases between the two germline ends. This CDR3 is CASSQGSQHHSGNTIYF. The CDR3 nucleotides are TGCGCCAGCAGCCAAGGGTCACAGCACCACTCTGGAAACACCATATATTTT.

The chain uses TRBV18 and TRBJ2-5; no firm D call. The CDR3 covers 14 residues. The germline CDR1 and CDR2 sequences are KGHSH and LQKENI. Trimming took 3 bases from V and 2 from J, leaving 10 bases between them. The CDR3 region has the DNA TGTGCCAGCTCACCTACGGTGGGACAAGAGACCCAGTACTTC. Encoded protein: CASSPTVGQETQYF.

This rearrangement joins TRBV5-1 to TRBJ2-7, with 9 nucleotides matching TRBD2. CDR3 length: 15 residues. Germline lookup yields CDR1 SGHRS and CDR2 YFSETQ. V shed 4 bases and J 5 bases; nucleotides not matched to a gene: 10. CDR3 in amino acids: CASSQIAGVINEQYF. CDR3 bases: TGCGCCAGCAGCCAAATAGCGGGAGTAATCAACGAGCAGTACTTC.

This chain joins TRBV6-1 and TRBJ2-1, with TRBD1 matching over 8 bases. The CDR3 is made up of 16 amino acids. The V gene end was trimmed by 4 bases and the J gene end by 9 bases; junction bases not matched to a gene: 14. Germline lookup yields CDR1 MNHNS and CDR2 SASEGT. The CDR3 bases are TGTGCCAGCAGTGTCCCACAGGGGGTTGCGGGGCGTGAGCAGTTCTTC. It translates to CASSVPQGVAGREQFF.

The chain recombines TRBV30 with TRBJ1-4; no clear D gene. Trimming removed 1 base from V and 5 bases from J, with 8 bases in between. Germline CDR1 is GTSNPN and CDR2 is SVGIG (reference sequence). This CDR3 comprises 13 residues. The CDR3 here is CAWSGGINEKLFF. CDR3 nucleotide sequence: TGTGCCTGGAGTGGAGGTATCAATGAAAAACTGTTTTTT. Full variable domain (rest looked up from reference TRBV30 and TRBJ1-4): SQTIHQWPATLVQPVGSPLSLECTVEGTSNPNLYWYRQAAGRGLQLLFYSVGIGQISSEVPQNLSASRPQDRQFILSSKKLLLSDSGFYLCAWSGGINEKLFFGSGTQLSVL.

The rearrangement uses TRBV15 and TRBJ2-7; D is ambiguous. Germline CDR1 is LNHNV and CDR2 is YYDKDF (reference sequence). V lost 6 bases, J lost 2 bases, and 8 bases lay in between. This CDR3 has 12 amino acids. As DNA, the CDR3 is TGTGCCACCAGGAAGGGCGCCTACGAGCAGTACTTC. It encodes CATRKGAYEQYF.

Of note for this clone: Different DNA sequences within this sample yield the same CDR3. The V gene is TRBV7-2, the J gene TRBJ1-2; D is undetermined. V was cut by 5 bases and J by 4 bases, with 11 bases left in between. CDR1 and CDR2 (germline): SGHTA, FQGNSA. The CDR3 contains 13 residues. For the CDR3, the DNA is TGTGCCAGCAGCCCACGGACGGGCTATGGCTACACCTTC. Translating it yields CASSPRTGYGYTF.

The V call is TRBV7-2, the J call TRBJ2-1; either TRBD1 or TRBD2 may supply D (5 bases each). Trimming removed 2 bases at V and 8 bases at J, with 13 bases between. The CDR3 runs 14 residues. Germline-derived CDR1 and CDR2 are SGHTA and FQGNSA. The CDR3: CASSLSRGGDEQFF. Here the CDR3 DNA reads TGTGCCAGCAGCTTATCGAGGGGTGGGGATGAGCAGTTCTTC.

V is TRBV20-1 and J is TRBJ1-1; D remains ambiguous. This CDR3 comprises 11 residues. Trimming took off 7 bases at V and 0 bases at J, with 6 bases between the two ends. The V gene's germline CDR1 is DFQATT and CDR2 SNEGSKA (reference sequence). The CDR3 here is CSGEVNTEAFF. Written as DNA, the CDR3 is TGCAGTGGGGAGGTGAACACTGAAGCTTTCTTT.

This chain connects TRBV19 to TRBJ1-1; D is uncertain. V was pared by 7 bases and J by 2 bases, with 11 bases between. This CDR3 comprises 13 residues. The germline V gene has CDR1 LNHDA and CDR2 SQIVND (reference sequence). CDR3 nucleotides: TGTGCCAGTACCAGGCAGCCAAACACTGAAGCTTTCTTT. Encoded protein: CASTRQPNTEAFF.

This clone has only one observation. The chain combines TRBV18 with TRBJ2-7, with unresolved D. CDR3 length: 13 residues. V gave up 1 base and J gave up 1 base, with 5 bases separating them. The germline CDR1 and CDR2 sequences are KGHSH and LQKENI. CDR3 sequence reads: CASSPRGSYEQYF. DNA of the CDR3: TGTGCCAGCTCACCACGGGGATCCTACGAGCAGTACTTC.

The DNA of the CDR3 is TGCAGCGTTGTCGGGACAGGGAACGAGCAGTACTTC. This gives the protein CSVVGTGNEQYF. The chain combines TRBV29-1 with TRBJ2-7, with 9 bases lining up with TRBD1. The CDR3 is 12 amino acids. CDR1 and CDR2 (germline): SQVTM, ANQGSEA. With V trimmed by 4 bases and J by 5 bases, 3 bases remained unmatched.

This chain uses TRBV5-4 with TRBJ1-4; unclear D gene. This CDR3 has 12 amino acids. The V and J ends lost 2 bases and 7 bases respectively, with 6 bases between them. Looked up from germline, CDR1 is SGHNT and CDR2 is YYREEE (reference sequence). The CDR3 sequence: CASSLSGEKLFF. For the CDR3, the DNA is TGTGCCAGCAGCTTAAGCGGTGAAAAACTGTTTTTT. The complete variable domain, with remaining parts taken from reference TRBV5-4 and TRBJ1-4, reads ETGVTQSPTHLIKTRGQQVTLRCSSQSGHNTVSWYQQALGQGPQFIFQYYREEENGRGNFPPRFSGLQFPNYSSELNVNALELDDSALYLCASSLSGEKLFFGSGTQLSVL.

J is TRBJ2-1 and V is TRBV5-1, with D tentatively TRBD1 or TRBD2 (5 bases each). Between the trimmed V and J ends, which lost 4 bases and 6 bases, there was a span of 11 bases. CDR3 length: 13 amino acids. Germline CDR1 SGHRS, CDR2 YFSETQ. This CDR3 is CASSHGTANEQFF. CDR3 DNA sequence: TGCGCCAGCAGCCACGGGACCGCCAATGAGCAGTTCTTC. Supplemented by reference TRBV5-1 and TRBJ2-1, the full variable domain reads KAGVTQTPRYLIKTRGQQVTLSCSPISGHRSVSWYQQTPGQGLQFLFEYFSETQRNKGNFPGRFSGRQFSNSRSEMNVSTLELGDSALYLCASSHGTANEQFFGPGTRLTVL.

CDR3 DNA sequence: TGTGCCAGCAGTGGAGGCGGGCTATACAATGAGCAGTTCTTC. Translation: CASSGGGLYNEQFF. The chain recombines TRBV7-6 with TRBJ2-1; the D gene is possibly TRBD2 (5 bases). Germline-derived CDR1 and CDR2 are SGHVS and FNYEAQ. The CDR3 has 14 residues. The V end was cut by 6 bases, the J end by 4 bases, with 13 bases between.

The chain has TRBV25-1 and TRBJ1-1; D uncertain. V was trimmed by 8 bases and J by 1 base, leaving 11 bases between them. The CDR3 is made up of 13 amino acids. Germline lookup yields CDR1 MGHDK and CDR2 SYGVNS. The CDR3 DNA reads TGTGCCAGCTGCGACGTCAGGAACACTGAAGCTTTCTTT. It specifies CASCDVRNTEAFF.

This chain joins TRBV7-2 and TRBJ2-3; D call uncertain. The CDR3 is 13 residues long. Deletions cut 1 base from V and 4 bases from J, with 6 bases between. Germline CDR1 is SGHTA and CDR2 is FQGNSA. In DNA form, the CDR3 reads TGTGCCAGCAGCTTAGTCCAGGCAGATACGCAGTATTTT. Residues: CASSLVQADTQYF.

J is TRBJ1-4 and V is TRBV10-3; D possibly corresponds to TRBD1 (5 bases). This CDR3 has 14 amino acids. The germline V gene encodes CDR1 ENHRY and CDR2 SYGVKD. Trimming left V 4 bases short and J 8 bases short, with 14 bases between. CDR3 residues: CAISAGVAREKLFF. In nucleotides, the CDR3 is TGTGCCATCAGTGCGGGGGTGGCGCGGGAAAAACTGTTTTTT.

The chain links TRBV5-1 to TRBJ2-2; maybe TRBD2 (5 bases). Per germline, CDR1 SGHRS and CDR2 YFSETQ. V was pared by 0 bases and J by 6 bases, with 12 bases between. CDR3 length: 15 residues. The CDR3 protein is CASSLGEGFAGELFF. The CDR3 DNA is TGCGCCAGCAGCTTGGGAGAGGGTTTTGCCGGGGAGCTGTTTTTT.

The chain combines TRBV14 with TRBJ2-2, with unresolved D. The V gene's germline CDR1 is SGHDN and CDR2 FVKESK. V was clipped by 5 bases and J by 9 bases, with 10 bases between them. CDR3 length equals 12 residues. CDR3 in DNA: TGTGCCAGCAGCTCTTACAGTAGGGAGCTGTTTTTT. It is translated as CASSSYSRELFF.

V gene TRBV7-9 combines with J gene TRBJ2-7; the match to TRBD2 covers 7 bases. V shed 7 bases, J shed 5 bases, and the junction held 8 bases outside the gene matches. CDR3 length equals 13 residues. CDR1 and CDR2 from the germline V gene are SEHNR and FQNEAQ (reference sequence). The CDR3 protein is CASKLAGEHEQYF. The CDR3 bases are TGTGCCAGCAAGCTGGCGGGAGAACACGAGCAGTACTTC.

This clone was observed many times. The rearrangement joins TRBV7-9 to TRBJ2-5; 9 bases match TRBD2. The DNA end is a closer match to TRBJ2-7, so the J assignment may be wrong. The germline CDR1 and CDR2 sequences are SEHNR and FQNEAQ (reference sequence). The CDR3 covers 16 residues. Here the CDR3 reads CASSLMAGGKFYEQYF. The CDR3 coding sequence is TGTGCCAGCAGCTTAATGGCGGGAGGGAAATTCTACGAGCAGTACTTC.